Shown below are 13 T cell receptor beta chains from a single sample sequenced in a study of cytotoxic CD8 clonotypes in ibrutinib-treated CLL. Data came from immunoSEQ multiplex PCR; TCRdb stores just in-frame clones and leaves some out. The data contain about 120,000 clones, about 58% of them singletons. This material consisted of PBMCs, taken after 24 months of ibrutinib treatment. The receptors derive from a human donor with chronic lymphocytic leukemia.

V and J are TRBV10-1 and TRBJ2-3, with D unresolved. Germline V lookup: CDR1 WNHNN, CDR2 SYGVQD (reference sequence). V lost 6 bases and J lost 0, with 10 bases in between. The CDR3 length is 14 residues. In nucleotides, the CDR3 is TGCGCCAGCAGGAGGCTCTATAGCACAGATACGCAGTATTTT. It yields the protein CASRRLYSTDTQYF.

As to this clone: This same CDR3 is encoded by further DNA sequences in the sample. CDR3 residues: CSVGRGAYEQYF. CDR3 nucleotides: TGCAGCGTCGGGAGAGGGGCCTACGAGCAGTACTTC. The V and J genes are TRBV29-1 and TRBJ2-7; perhaps TRBD2 as D (6 bases). Germline V gene data show CDR1 as SQVTM and CDR2 as ANQGSEA. The CDR3 consists of 12 residues. Trimming left V 6 bases short and J 2 bases short, with 11 bases between.

The chain joins TRBV7-9 to TRBJ1-6; unclear D gene. The CDR3 has 14 residues. V lost 5 bases, J lost 9 bases, and 14 bases lay in between. The germline CDR1 and CDR2 sequences are SEHNR and FQNEAQ (reference sequence). The CDR3 DNA is TGTGCCAGCAGCATCGGAGGGTTGGGTTCACCCCTCCACTTT. Its translation is CASSIGGLGSPLHF.

V is TRBV4-1 and J is TRBJ2-2; D perhaps matches TRBD1 (6 bases). With 3 bases removed from V and 5 bases from J, the gap between germline ends came to 7 bases. The CDR3 contains 13 residues. Germline V gene lookup returns CDR1 MGHRA and CDR2 YSYEKL. The CDR3: CASSQQGTGELFF. The DNA for the CDR3 is TGCGCCAGCAGCCAGCAGGGGACCGGGGAGCTGTTTTTT.

This clone has a handful of counts. The rearrangement joins TRBV19 to TRBJ2-1, with a tentative D call TRBD2 (6 bases). The V gene's germline CDR1 is LNHDA and CDR2 SQIVND (reference sequence). The CDR3 spans 16 residues. Trimming left V 2 bases short and J 1 base short, with 12 bases between. As DNA, the CDR3 is TGTGCCAGTAGTATATCTACCGGGGGTTCCTACAATGAGCAGTTCTTC. This sequence encodes CASSISTGGSYNEQFF.

This chain links TRBV5-1 with TRBJ1-1; 9 bases line up with TRBD1. There are 18 residues in the CDR3. Germline assignment: CDR1 SGHRS and CDR2 YFSETQ. V shed 0 bases and J 5 bases; nucleotides not matched to a gene: 14. The chain's CDR3 is CASSLVSPITGGKTEAFF. In nucleotides, the CDR3 is TGCGCCAGCAGCTTGGTCAGCCCCATCACAGGGGGCAAGACTGAAGCTTTCTTT.

The gene calls are TRBV9 and TRBJ1-1; the match to TRBD1 covers 10 bases. V was clipped by 6 bases and J by 2 bases; unmatched bases: 1. This CDR3 contains 13 residues. In germline, CDR1 is SGDLS, CDR2 YYNGEE. In nucleotides, the CDR3 is TGTGCCAGCACGACAGGGGGCAACACTGAAGCTTTCTTT. Translated: CASTTGGNTEAFF.

This chain links TRBV29-1 with TRBJ2-1; D could derive from TRBD1 or TRBD2 (5 bases each). CDR3 size: 13 residues. Germline loops: CDR1 SQVTM, CDR2 ANQGSEA. The ends were cut back, 6 bases at V and 4 bases at J, with 13 bases in the middle. CDR3 loop: CSVPGPKYNEQFF. CDR3 bases: TGCAGCGTGCCGGGACCCAAGTACAATGAGCAGTTCTTC.

V usage is TRBV13 and J usage is TRBJ2-1; D not certain. The CDR3 is 13 amino acids. Germline CDR1 PRHDT, CDR2 FYEKMQ (reference sequence). Trimming took 9 bases from V and 0 from J, leaving 9 bases between them. The CDR3 here is CASRYSSYNEQFF. Written as DNA, the CDR3 is TGTGCCAGTCGATATTCCTCCTACAATGAGCAGTTCTTC.

This chain joins TRBV25-1 and TRBJ2-5; 11 bases align to TRBD2. Looked up from germline, CDR1 is MGHDK and CDR2 is SYGVNS. The CDR3 is made up of 16 amino acids. J gave up 5 bases and V 5 bases, and 10 bases lay outside the gene matches. The CDR3 DNA follows: TGTGCCAGCAGTACATCCGCTAGCGGGGGGTCGGAGACCCAGTACTTC. Translating it yields CASSTSASGGSETQYF.

The V call is TRBV12-5, the J call TRBJ2-1, with 13 bases fitting TRBD2. The germline V gene encodes CDR1 LGHNT and CDR2 FRNRAP. CDR3 size: 15 residues. V trimming: 6 bases; J trimming: 5 bases; junction bases outside the gene matches: 4. The CDR3 DNA reads TGTGCTAGTGGACCGGGACTAGCGGGGAACAATGAGCAGTTCTTC. It yields the protein CASGPGLAGNNEQFF. The full variable domain, with the rest looked up from reference TRBV12-5 and TRBJ2-1, is DARVTQTPRHKVTEMGQEVTMRCQPILGHNTVFWYRQTMMQGLELLAYFRNRAPLDDSGMPKDRFSAEMPDATLATLKIQPSEPRDSAVYFCASGPGLAGNNEQFFGPGTRLTVL.

This clone was counted only a few times. This chain joins TRBV11-3 and TRBJ1-1; D perhaps matches TRBD1 (5 bases). The CDR3 has 13 amino acids. With 5 bases removed from V and 3 bases from J, the gap between germline ends came to 10 bases. Germline CDR1 SGHNT, CDR2 YENEEA. Written as DNA, the CDR3 is TGTGCCAGCAGCCAGGGACGGGACACTGAAGCTTTCTTT. Protein: CASSQGRDTEAFF. The entire variable domain, with the rest obtained from reference TRBV11-3 and TRBJ1-1, is as follows: EAGVVQSPRYKIIEKKQPVAFWCNPISGHNTLYWYLQNLGQGPELLIRYENEEAVDDSQLPKDRFSAERLKGVDSTLKIQPAELGDSAVYLCASSQGRDTEAFFGQGTRLTVV.

The chain links TRBV19 to TRBJ2-6, with D perhaps TRBD1 (6 bases). Trimming stripped 8 bases from V and 0 bases from J, with 17 bases between. Germline lookup yields CDR1 LNHDA and CDR2 SQIVND (reference sequence). The CDR3 extends over 17 amino acids. The CDR3 sequence is CASVKGGYPSGANVLTF. CDR3 DNA: TGTGCCAGTGTAAAAGGGGGTTACCCCTCTGGGGCCAACGTCCTGACTTTC.